This T cell receptor beta chain was captured in a study of T-cell memory formation after mild COVID-19. For the study at large: Most TCR clusters belonged to a single donor. Study-wide findings and caveats: Contracting clones, day 15 to 85, had balanced CD4/CD8, and later expanders favored CD4+. Contracting CD4+ clones lay largely in CM and EM, with CD8+ ones residing in EMRA.

This clonotype showed up just a few times. The antigen is not known. cDNA libraries for TCR alpha and TCR beta, carrying sample barcodes and UMIs, came from 5'RACE with constant-segment primers. TCRdb re-called the 5' RACE reads with MiXCR, one entry per CDR3 protein. The sample shows about 340,000 distinct CDR3 sequences, approximately 13% of them seen only once. Germline V gene lookup returns CDR1 SGHTA and CDR2 FQGNSA. V lost 6 bases and J lost 4; bases outside the gene matches: 5. The CDR3 is 14 residues long. Input material: PBMCs or a T cell subset sorted from them (not recorded which). The J gene is TRBJ2-1, the V gene TRBV7-2; 8 bases match TRBD1. The receptor comes from a man aged 18 to 35 who had mild COVID-19 (a few samples of this study predate the infection). Cell type and time point are not known. The CDR3 region is CASRGQVPYNEQFF. CDR3 bases: TGTGCCAGCAGGGGACAGGTGCCTTACAATGAGCAGTTCTTC.